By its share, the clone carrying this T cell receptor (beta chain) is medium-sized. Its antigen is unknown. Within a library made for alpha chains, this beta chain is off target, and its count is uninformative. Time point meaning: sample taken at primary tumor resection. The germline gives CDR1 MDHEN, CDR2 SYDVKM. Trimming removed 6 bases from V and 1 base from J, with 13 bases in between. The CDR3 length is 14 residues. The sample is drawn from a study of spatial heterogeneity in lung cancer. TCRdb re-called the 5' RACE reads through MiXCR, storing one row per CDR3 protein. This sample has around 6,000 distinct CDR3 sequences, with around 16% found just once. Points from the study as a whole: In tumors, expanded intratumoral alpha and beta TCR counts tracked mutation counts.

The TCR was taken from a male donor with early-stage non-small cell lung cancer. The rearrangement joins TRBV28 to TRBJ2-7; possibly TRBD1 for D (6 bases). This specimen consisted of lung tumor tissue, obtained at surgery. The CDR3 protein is CASRTGKSSYEQYF. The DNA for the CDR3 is TGTGCCAGCAGAACAGGGAAGTCATCCTACGAGCAGTACTTC.